These 30 T cell receptor beta chains were sequenced from one sample in a study of T cell repertoires in cytomegalovirus infection. TCRdb independently ran MiXCR on the reads; one entry per CDR3 protein. The sample contains hundreds of thousands of distinct CDR3 sequences, roughly 24% of which appear only once. The sequenced sample was CD8+ T cells from PBMCs. The source is a human donor in good health (CMV status not recorded). Some clones in this sample may be carry-over from other donors' samples.

The chain uses TRBV28 and TRBJ2-4; D possibly uses TRBD1 or TRBD2 (6 bases each). V dropped 3 bases and J dropped 8 bases, with 14 bases sitting between them. Germline V gene sequence: CDR1 MDHEN, CDR2 SYDVKM. The CDR3 runs to 14 residues. CDR3 coding DNA: TGTGCCAGCAGTTTCTGGGGGGCAATGGACATTCAGTACTTC. Amino acids: CASSFWGAMDIQYF.

This clonotype came up many times. The chain combines TRBV7-2 with TRBJ2-3; a possible D gene is TRBD2 (6 bases). CDR1 and CDR2 from the germline V gene are SGHTA and FQGNSA. The V end was cut by 5 bases, the J end by 0 bases, with 12 bases between. This CDR3 has 15 residues. The CDR3 nucleotides are TGTGCCAGCAGCCCCAGGACTACTAGCACAGATACGCAGTATTTT. Amino acid sequence: CASSPRTTSTDTQYF.

This chain connects TRBV11-2 to TRBJ2-7; TRBD2 aligns across 7 bases. Germline lookup yields CDR1 SGHAT and CDR2 FQNNGV. Unmatched junction bases numbered 3, after V lost 4 bases and J lost 6 bases. The CDR3 spans 12 residues. The CDR3 DNA follows: TGTGCCAGCAGCTCTTGGGGGGGCGAGCAGTACGTC. Translating it yields CASSSWGGEQYV.

The sample holds a few counts of this clonotype. This chain joins TRBV14 and TRBJ2-5, with 11 bases fitting TRBD1. Germline assignment: CDR1 SGHDN and CDR2 FVKESK. This CDR3 contains 15 residues. The V gene end was trimmed by 2 bases and the J gene end by 5 bases; junction bases not matched to a gene: 4. This CDR3 reads CASSQTWTGGETQYF. CDR3 nucleotide sequence: TGTGCCAGCAGCCAAACCTGGACAGGGGGCGAGACCCAGTACTTC.

This clonotype has only a few counts. V gene TRBV20-1 combines with J gene TRBJ2-7; D possibly matches TRBD1 or TRBD2 (5 bases each). The CDR3 covers 16 residues. With 5 bases removed from V and 0 bases from J, the gap between germline ends came to 20 bases. Germline CDR1 reads DFQATT; CDR2 reads SNEGSKA (reference sequence). CDR3 sequence reads: CSARQRDAANSYEQYF. CDR3 bases: TGCAGTGCTCGCCAGAGGGACGCAGCTAACTCCTACGAGCAGTACTTC.

The sample holds many counts of this clonotype. The chain uses TRBV10-3 and TRBJ2-3, with D perhaps TRBD1 (6 bases). Per germline, CDR1 ENHRY and CDR2 SYGVKD. The V end lost 7 bases, the J end lost 0 bases, and 17 bases lay between the germline ends. The CDR3 loop spans 16 amino acids. In nucleotides, the CDR3 is TGTGCCATCACTCCAACCGGGACATCTAGCACAGATACGCAGTATTTT. Protein product: CAITPTGTSSTDTQYF.

This clonotype occurred a few times. The chain links TRBV2 to TRBJ2-2; D not certain. The CDR3 covers 11 residues. Trimming removed 2 bases at V and 8 bases at J, with 3 bases between. In germline, CDR1 is SNHLY, CDR2 FYNNEI. The CDR3 DNA sequence: TGTGCCAGCAGTGAATGGGGGGAGCTGTTTTTT. Translated: CASSEWGELFF.

At least ten counts were recorded for this clonotype. The chain uses TRBV2 and TRBJ2-1; D gene uncertain. Per the germline V gene, CDR1 is SNHLY and CDR2 is FYNNEI. The CDR3 length is 11 residues. V lost 3 bases and J 6 bases, leaving 3 bases between the germline ends. CDR3 sequence reads: CASSDRNEQFF. CDR3 nucleotide sequence: TGTGCCAGCAGTGATCGCAATGAGCAGTTCTTC.

The V call is TRBV10-1, the J call TRBJ2-3, with D uncertain. V shed 2 bases and J shed 2 bases, with 11 bases lying between them. This CDR3 spans 15 amino acids. Germline-derived CDR1 and CDR2 are WNHNN and SYGVQD (reference sequence). The DNA for the CDR3 is TGCGCCAGCAGTGAGCTTGAAGGGAACACAGATACGCAGTATTTT. Residues: CASSELEGNTDTQYF.

In this sample, this clonotype turned up a few times. The chain employs TRBV27 and TRBJ2-7, with a weak D call TRBD2 (7 bases). CDR1 and CDR2 from the germline V gene are MNHEY and SMNVEV (reference sequence). V was trimmed by 6 bases and J by 5 bases, leaving 14 bases between them. The CDR3 extends over 13 amino acids. The CDR3 loop reads CASSPWEGDEQYV. DNA for the CDR3: TGTGCCAGCAGCCCCTGGGAGGGGGACGAGCAGTACGTC.

At least ten counts were recorded for this clonotype. The rearrangement links TRBV12-3 or TRBV12-4 to TRBJ2-5, with D perhaps TRBD2 (5 bases). The CDR3 runs 13 residues. V was trimmed by 7 bases and J by 2 bases, leaving 11 bases between them. The CDR3 nucleotides read TGTGCCAGCACCGAGAGCGGTCAAGAGACCCAGTACTTC. Translation: CASTESGQETQYF.

This clonotype was observed many times. V and J are TRBV27 and TRBJ2-3; 7 bases align to TRBD2. CDR1 is MNHEY and CDR2 is SMNVEV in the germline V gene (reference sequence). This CDR3 has 14 residues. V was clipped by 6 bases and J by 0 bases; unmatched bases: 3. The CDR3 sequence: CASSLGRSTDTQYF. The CDR3 DNA follows: TGTGCCAGCAGCCTCGGGAGGAGCACAGATACGCAGTATTTT.

The CDR3 is CASSLAWGSTYNEQFF. CDR3 DNA: TGTGCCAGCAGCTTAGCATGGGGGTCGACCTACAATGAGCAGTTCTTC. V gene TRBV7-6 combines with J gene TRBJ2-1; D assignment may be TRBD1 or TRBD2 (5 bases each). The CDR3 is 16 residues long. In germline, CDR1 is SGHVS, CDR2 FNYEAQ. Trimming cost V 0 bases and J 2 bases, with 11 bases left between them.

This clonotype was observed a handful of times. The V gene is TRBV7-2, the J gene TRBJ1-5; D not resolved. Germline CDR1 is SGHTA and CDR2 is FQGNSA. Trimming cost V 0 bases and J 0 bases, with 6 bases left between them. The CDR3 spans 15 residues. CDR3 amino acids: CASSLARVSNQPQHF. The CDR3 DNA follows: TGTGCCAGCAGCTTAGCGCGGGTTAGCAATCAGCCCCAGCATTTT. Together with reference TRBV7-2 and TRBJ1-5, the CDR3 gives the full variable domain: GAGVSQSPSNKVTEKGKDVELRCDPISGHTALYWYRQSLGQGLEFLIYFQGNSAPDKSGLPSDRFSAERTGGSVSTLTIQRTQQEDSAVYLCASSLARVSNQPQHFGDGTRLSIL.

This clonotype was seen repeatedly, ten times or more. The gene calls are TRBV11-3 and TRBJ2-1; 8 nucleotides align to TRBD1. V lost 2 bases to trimming and J lost 7 bases; unmatched junction nucleotides: 7. Germline loops: CDR1 SGHNT, CDR2 YENEEA. There are 15 residues in the CDR3. This chain's CDR3 is CASSLFGQGSNEQFF. CDR3 bases: TGTGCCAGCAGCTTATTTGGACAGGGTAGTAATGAGCAGTTCTTC.

This chain joins TRBV29-1 and TRBJ2-1; D gene unclear. V shed 6 bases and J shed 0 bases, with 21 bases lying between them. Germline loops: CDR1 SQVTM, CDR2 ANQGSEA. CDR3 length equals 17 residues. The CDR3 bases are TGCAGCGTAACGGGCCTTTTCCTAACGGGCTCCTACAATGAGCAGTTCTTC. Its translation: CSVTGLFLTGSYNEQFF.

This clonotype was seen a few times. The CDR3: CASSLAGGPTEQRELFF. The CDR3 region has the DNA TGTGCCAGCAGCTTAGCCGGGGGTCCCACTGAACAAAGGGAGCTGTTTTTT. The gene calls are TRBV7-9 and TRBJ2-2, with D perhaps TRBD2 (6 bases). Trimming cost V 0 bases and J 9 bases, with 20 bases left between them. This CDR3 has 17 amino acids. CDR1 and CDR2 (germline): SEHNR, FQNEAQ (reference sequence). The full variable domain, completed using reference TRBV7-9 and TRBJ2-2, is DTGVSQNPRHKITKRGQNVTFRCDPISEHNRLYWYRQTLGQGPEFLTYFQNEAQLEKSRLLSDRFSAERPKGSFSTLEIQRTEQGDSAMYLCASSLAGGPTEQRELFFGEGSRLTVL.

Only a few counts were recorded for this clonotype. This chain connects TRBV20-1 to TRBJ2-1, with D unresolved. Germline V gene sequence: CDR1 DFQATT, CDR2 SNEGSKA (reference sequence). The V gene lost 5 bases and the J gene lost 0 bases, with 20 bases spanning the gap. The CDR3 has 17 amino acids. CDR3 loop: CSAFPPLPGHSYNEQFF. The CDR3 nucleotides read TGCAGTGCTTTTCCCCCCCTCCCCGGGCACTCCTACAATGAGCAGTTCTTC.

The sample holds many counts of this clonotype. The V call is TRBV7-2, the J call TRBJ2-7, with unresolved D. Germline CDR1 and CDR2: SGHTA and FQGNSA. The V gene lost 1 base and the J gene lost 2 bases, with 9 bases spanning the gap. CDR3 length equals 14 residues. The CDR3 sequence is CASSLGRAAYEQYV. The DNA for the CDR3 is TGTGCCAGCAGCTTAGGTAGGGCAGCCTACGAGCAGTACGTC.

This clonotype has more than one count but fewer than ten. This sequence joins TRBV28 and TRBJ2-2, with 10 bases identical to TRBD2. Trimming at V came to 6 bases and at J to 6 bases, leaving 10 bases not matched to a gene. The germline V gene encodes CDR1 MDHEN and CDR2 SYDVKM. This CDR3 is 16 amino acids long. For the CDR3, the DNA is TGTGCCAGCAGCCCCGGGGAAGCGGGGGGGCCCGGGGAGCTGTTTTTT. It is translated as CASSPGEAGGPGELFF.

This clonotype has only a few counts. The rearrangement uses TRBV7-3 and TRBJ2-1; 7 nucleotides line up with TRBD1. V gave up 6 bases and J gave up 9 bases; unmatched junction bases: 5. CDR3 length equals 12 residues. Germline V CDR1 and CDR2: SGHTA, FQGTGA. The CDR3 nucleotides read TGTGCCAGCAGTTTGACAGGGCCTGAGCAGTTCTTC. Its protein product is CASSLTGPEQFF.

This clonotype was observed many times. The chain recombines TRBV12-3 or TRBV12-4 with TRBJ2-1, with 7 nucleotides matching TRBD1. This CDR3 contains 15 residues. The junction had 4 bases not matched to a gene; V was cut back by 2 bases and J by 3 bases. The CDR3 DNA is TGTGCCAGCAGTTTATGGGACAGCGGCTACAATGAGCAGTTCTTC. This encodes CASSLWDSGYNEQFF.

This clonotype was detected only a few times. The chain employs TRBV28 and TRBJ2-2; no clear D gene. Germline-derived CDR1 and CDR2 are MDHEN and SYDVKM. CDR3 length: 12 amino acids. V was trimmed by 5 bases and J by 4 bases, leaving 5 bases between them. For the CDR3, the DNA is TGTGCCAGCAGTGCACCCACCGGGGAGCTGTTTTTT. This translates into CASSAPTGELFF.

CDR3 sequence: CASTERGGQTGELFF. The CDR3 coding sequence is TGTGCCAGTACGGAGCGGGGGGGCCAAACCGGGGAGCTGTTTTTT. The rearrangement uses TRBV6-6 and TRBJ2-2; TRBD2 agrees at 10 bases. V shed 9 bases, J shed 5 bases, and the junction held 9 bases outside the gene matches. Germline CDR1 and CDR2: MNHNY and SVGAGI (reference sequence). The CDR3 consists of 15 residues.

This clonotype was seen repeatedly, ten times or more. The V and J genes are TRBV6-1 and TRBJ1-5; tentatively, D is TRBD1 (5 bases). Trimming removed 4 bases from V and 9 bases from J, with 22 bases in between. The CDR3 loop spans 16 amino acids. The germline CDR1 and CDR2 sequences are MNHNS and SASEGT. CDR3 bases: TGTGCCAGCAGTGTGATGGGGGTGGGAGCCTCAGCGCCCCAGCATTTT. Amino acid sequence: CASSVMGVGASAPQHF.

In this sample, this clonotype turned up a few times. The chain uses TRBV7-9 and TRBJ2-1, with TRBD1 as a possible D gene (5 bases). Looked up from germline, CDR1 is SEHNR and CDR2 is FQNEAQ (reference sequence). The CDR3 totals 13 residues. The V gene lost 2 bases and the J gene lost 8 bases, with 10 bases spanning the gap. CDR3 amino acids: CASSLQGGHEQFF. The CDR3 nucleotides are TGTGCCAGCAGCTTACAGGGTGGGCATGAGCAGTTCTTC.

This clonotype was recorded a few times. This chain links TRBV29-1 with TRBJ1-2, with 9 positions matching TRBD1. The CDR3 totals 12 residues. Trimming took 5 bases from V and 8 from J; bases not matched to a gene: 6. Germline V gene data show CDR1 as SQVTM and CDR2 as ANQGSEA. In nucleotides, the CDR3 is TGCAGCGTTACGGACAGGGGAGGAGGCTACACCTTC. Translating gives CSVTDRGGGYTF.

This clonotype has only a few counts. The V and J genes are TRBV14 and TRBJ1-6, with D tentatively TRBD1 (5 bases). Germline V lookup: CDR1 SGHDN, CDR2 FVKESK. V lost 9 bases, J lost 9 bases, and 15 bases lay in between. CDR3 length equals 13 residues. CDR3 DNA: TGTGCCAGTTCAATTGGGGCGCGTTCACCCCTCCACTTT. Encoded protein: CASSIGARSPLHF.

This clonotype was detected many times. The chain recombines TRBV7-2 with TRBJ2-1; tentatively, D is TRBD2 (6 bases). CDR1 and CDR2 from the germline V gene are SGHTA and FQGNSA. The V end lost 1 base, the J end lost 6 bases, and 7 bases lay between the germline ends. The CDR3 is 13 residues long. CDR3 region: CASSLGLVNEQFF. The CDR3 DNA sequence: TGTGCCAGCAGCTTAGGACTAGTCAATGAGCAGTTCTTC.

The gene calls are TRBV6-2 or TRBV6-3 and TRBJ1-2, with D possibly matching TRBD1 (6 bases). The CDR3 length is 15 residues. Trimming removed 2 bases at V and 3 bases at J, with 13 bases between. CDR1 is MNHEY and CDR2 is SVGEGT in the germline V gene. This CDR3 is CASSYRGGKDYGYTF. The CDR3 nucleotides read TGTGCCAGCAGTTACCGAGGGGGAAAGGACTATGGCTACACCTTC.